Listed here are 6 T cell receptor beta chains from one sample, sequenced in a study of identical twins. TCRdb reanalysed the 5' RACE reads using MiXCR and keeps one entry per CDR3 protein. The repertoire consists of 1.5 million to 2 million distinct CDR3 sequences, with 32% occurring once and the leading ten covering more than 0.25%. The sample taken for sequencing was cord blood. All receptors derive from a newborn girl in good health.

This clonotype was found a few times. The chain employs TRBV11-2 and TRBJ2-7; tentative D call: TRBD2 (5 bases). Trimming took off 3 bases at V and 0 bases at J, with 9 bases between the two ends. The germline V gene has CDR1 SGHAT and CDR2 FQNNGV. The length of the CDR3 is 14 residues. The CDR3 is CASSFSVLSYEQYF. The CDR3 nucleotides read TGTGCCAGCAGCTTTAGCGTCCTCTCCTACGAGCAGTACTTC.

This clonotype was counted between two and nine times. The chain carries TRBV5-1 and TRBJ2-5; 7 positions agree with TRBD1. This CDR3 spans 14 amino acids. The germline V gene has CDR1 SGHRS and CDR2 YFSETQ. The trim removed 2 bases at V and 4 bases at J, leaving 5 bases unmatched. Written as DNA, the CDR3 is TGCGCCAGCAGCTTCGACTCAGGGGGAGAGACCCAGTACTTC. Translating it yields CASSFDSGGETQYF.

This rearrangement joins TRBV28 to TRBJ1-2; 7 bases line up with TRBD1. Germline V CDR1 and CDR2: MDHEN, SYDVKM. This CDR3 is built from 15 residues. J gave up 2 bases and V 5 bases, and 8 bases lay outside the gene matches. The CDR3 nucleotides are TGTGCCAGCAGTCCGCTGGACAGGCCCAACTATGGCTACACCTTC. Its protein product is CASSPLDRPNYGYTF.

This clonotype has more than one count but fewer than ten. The chain carries TRBV7-2 and TRBJ1-4; no definite D call. V was shortened by 5 bases and J by 0 bases, with 10 bases between the two germline ends. Germline CDR1 is SGHTA and CDR2 is FQGNSA. CDR3 length: 15 amino acids. CDR3 sequence reads: CASSQTAATNEKLFF. CDR3 DNA: TGTGCCAGCAGCCAGACGGCTGCAACTAATGAAAAACTGTTTTTT.

This clonotype was recorded a few times. The chain is built from TRBV5-1 and TRBJ2-2; no definite D call. CDR1 and CDR2 (germline): SGHRS, YFSETQ. The V gene lost 0 bases and the J gene lost 1 base, with 7 bases spanning the gap. This CDR3 is built from 15 residues. The CDR3 DNA reads TGCGCCAGCAGCTTGGTGGCGCTGAACACCGGGGAGCTGTTTTTT. It is translated as CASSLVALNTGELFF.

This clonotype was detected a few times. The chain employs TRBV7-2 and TRBJ2-7; D might be TRBD2 (6 bases). From germline, CDR1 is SGHTA and CDR2 FQGNSA. The CDR3 totals 17 residues. Deletions cut 0 bases from V and 0 bases from J, with 15 bases between. The CDR3 nucleotides read TGTGCCAGCAGCTTAGCGCCCTTCGGGGGAGGCTCCTACGAGCAGTACTTC. Encoded protein: CASSLAPFGGGSYEQYF.